Each of the 22 T cell receptor beta chains below was sequenced from the same sample in a study of blood T cell repertoires in COVID-19. The method was immunoSEQ multiplex PCR; TCRdb's version includes in-frame clones alone and lacks a portion of them. The data show 150,000 to 200,000 clones, approximately 84% seen once. The sample taken for sequencing was PBMCs or T cells enriched from blood (not recorded which). These receptors originate from a man over 45 who had recovered from COVID-19.

This chain uses TRBV11-2 with TRBJ1-1, with D hard to call. The CDR3 sequence is 13 residues long. CDR1 and CDR2 (germline): SGHAT, FQNNGV. The V gene lost 0 bases and the J gene lost 10 bases, with 12 bases spanning the gap. The CDR3 protein is CASSLEGRAGAFF. In DNA form, the CDR3 reads TGTGCCAGCAGCTTAGAGGGGAGGGCTGGAGCTTTCTTT.

J is TRBJ2-1 and V is TRBV7-2; 11 nucleotides line up with TRBD2. The CDR3 is 15 residues long. Looked up from germline, CDR1 is SGHTA and CDR2 is FQGNSA. With V trimmed by 4 bases and J by 5 bases, 4 bases remained unmatched. The CDR3 reads CASSSSSGGNNEQFF. The DNA of the CDR3 is TGTGCCAGCAGCTCCTCTAGCGGGGGGAACAATGAGCAGTTCTTC. Full variable domain (outside the CDR3, taken from reference TRBV7-2 and TRBJ2-1): GAGVSQSPSNKVTEKGKDVELRCDPISGHTALYWYRQSLGQGLEFLIYFQGNSAPDKSGLPSDRFSAERTGGSVSTLTIQRTQQEDSAVYLCASSSSSGGNNEQFFGPGTRLTVL.

This sequence joins TRBV6-6 and TRBJ2-2; a possible D gene is TRBD2 (6 bases). Germline CDR1 MNHNY, CDR2 SVGAGI (reference sequence). The CDR3 has 15 amino acids. V was shortened by 6 bases and J by 5 bases, with 16 bases between the two germline ends. Here the CDR3 DNA reads TGTGCCAGCAGCCGCCGGGACGGGGGAACCGGGGAGCTGTTTTTT. Translated: CASSRRDGGTGELFF.

The genes are TRBV13 and TRBJ2-7; TRBD1 might be the D (6 bases). Germline V gene data show CDR1 as PRHDT and CDR2 as FYEKMQ (reference sequence). The length of the CDR3 is 18 residues. V lost 4 bases and J 2 bases, leaving 24 bases between the germline ends. The CDR3 spells CASSSFAWGTQGTYEQYF. DNA of the CDR3: TGTGCCAGCAGCTCATTTGCCTGGGGAACGCAGGGGACCTACGAGCAGTACTTC.

This clone has just a few counts. V and J are TRBV4-1 and TRBJ1-4; D not certain. Germline values: CDR1 MGHRA, CDR2 YSYEKL. V dropped 2 bases and J dropped 13 bases, with 11 bases sitting between them. This CDR3 has 12 residues. The CDR3, as DNA: TGCGCCAGCAGCCAATCCGGTCCTCTACTGTTTTTT. Translation gives CASSQSGPLLFF.

The chain combines TRBV24-1 with TRBJ1-2; 8 bases line up with TRBD1. The CDR3 totals 12 residues. Germline V lookup: CDR1 KGHDR, CDR2 SFDVKD. The junction had 5 bases not matched to a gene; V was cut back by 12 bases and J by 3 bases. This CDR3 is CAAATGDYGYTF. The CDR3 DNA reads TGTGCCGCCGCGACAGGGGACTATGGCTACACCTTC.

This clone showed up just a few times. V usage is TRBV9 and J usage is TRBJ2-1, with 7 bases fitting TRBD2. The CDR3 extends over 14 amino acids. Trimming cost V 0 bases and J 5 bases; bases outside gene matches: 2. Per germline, CDR1 SGDLS and CDR2 YYNGEE. The CDR3 protein is CASSVGGTNNEQFF. DNA of the CDR3: TGTGCCAGCAGCGTAGGAGGGACTAACAATGAGCAGTTCTTC.

This rearrangement joins TRBV5-6 to TRBJ1-2; 9 bases agree with TRBD1. Germline CDR1 and CDR2: SGHDT and YYEEEE. V lost 0 bases and J lost 5; bases outside the gene matches: 5. CDR3 length equals 15 residues. CDR3 residues: CASSLGDRESYGYTF. In DNA form, the CDR3 reads TGTGCCAGCAGCTTGGGGGACAGGGAATCGTATGGCTACACCTTC.

This clone has only one observation. The chain has TRBV7-8 and TRBJ2-5; a weak D match, TRBD2 (6 bases). In germline, CDR1 is SGHVS, CDR2 FQNEAQ. Trimming cost V 5 bases and J 3 bases, with 22 bases left between them. This CDR3 has 17 residues. The CDR3 loop is CASSATGSSGPKETQYF. Written as DNA, the CDR3 is TGTGCCAGCAGCGCTACGGGAAGTAGCGGTCCAAAAGAGACCCAGTACTTC.

The chain employs TRBV2 and TRBJ1-4, with a possible D match to TRBD1 (5 bases). Germline values: CDR1 SNHLY, CDR2 FYNNEI. V was cut by 7 bases and J by 0 bases, with 9 bases left in between. The CDR3 covers 14 residues. This CDR3 is CASTRTPTNEKLFF. The CDR3 DNA sequence: TGTGCCAGCACCCGGACACCAACTAATGAAAAACTGTTTTTT.

The V gene is TRBV11-2, the J gene TRBJ1-5; a weak D match, TRBD1 (5 bases). The CDR3 loop spans 12 amino acids. Germline V CDR1 and CDR2: SGHAT, FQNNGV. Trimming removed 6 bases from V and 4 bases from J, with 7 bases in between. The CDR3 sequence: CASRGGNQPQHF. The CDR3 nucleotides are TGTGCCAGCAGGGGGGGGAATCAGCCCCAGCATTTT.

V usage is TRBV4-1 and J usage is TRBJ1-2; 7 bases agree with TRBD1. The length of the CDR3 is 14 residues. With 3 bases clipped from V and 4 bases from J, the junction kept 5 bases outside the gene matches. CDR1 is MGHRA, CDR2 YSYEKL, per germline. CDR3 sequence reads: CASSHSNRGYGYTF. CDR3 sequence (DNA): TGCGCCAGCAGCCATAGTAACAGGGGCTATGGCTACACCTTC.

This clone has only a few counts. CDR3 sequence (DNA): TGCAGCGTTGAAGATCAAGAGGGAGACTATGGCTACACCTTC. The encoded protein is CSVEDQEGDYGYTF. The V and J genes are TRBV29-1 and TRBJ1-2; D remains ambiguous. The CDR3 sequence is 14 residues long. The germline V and J ends were trimmed by 0 bases and 3 bases, with 11 bases remaining between them. The germline CDR1 and CDR2 sequences are SQVTM and ANQGSEA.

This sequence joins TRBV7-2 and TRBJ2-2; D may be TRBD1 (5 bases). Germline values: CDR1 SGHTA, CDR2 FQGNSA. Deletions cut 5 bases from V and 7 bases from J, with 14 bases between. This CDR3 spans 14 amino acids. This CDR3 reads CASSPWGVVGELFF. The CDR3 DNA sequence: TGTGCCAGCAGCCCTTGGGGCGTTGTCGGGGAGCTGTTTTTT.

This clone was detected a few times. The chain recombines TRBV3-1 (or the pseudogene TRBV3-2) with TRBJ1-6; D gene ambiguous. The CDR3 has 14 residues. V lost 1 base, J lost 10 bases, and 11 bases lay in between. Per germline, CDR1 LGHDT and CDR2 YNNKEL (reference sequence). The CDR3 region is CASSQGSYGSPLHF. CDR3 in DNA: TGTGCCAGCAGCCAAGGCTCGTATGGCTCACCCCTCCACTTT.

There are a few counts of this clone. The gene calls are TRBV7-9 and TRBJ1-1; the match to TRBD1 covers 7 bases. Germline V gene sequence: CDR1 SEHNR, CDR2 FQNEAQ (reference sequence). The junction had 4 bases not matched to a gene; V was cut back by 5 bases and J by 1 base. The CDR3 is 14 residues long. CDR3 nucleotide sequence: TGTGCCAGCAGCCGATGGGACAGGAACACTGAAGCTTTCTTT. This sequence encodes CASSRWDRNTEAFF.

V is TRBV11-2 and J is TRBJ1-6; unclear D gene. The CDR3 runs to 16 residues. Germline V gene sequence: CDR1 SGHAT, CDR2 FQNNGV. The V end was cut by 5 bases, the J end by 3 bases, with 14 bases between. The DNA of the CDR3 is TGTGCCAGCAGCAAACTCACGGGTGACTATAATTCACCCCTCCACTTT. It encodes CASSKLTGDYNSPLHF.

The rearrangement joins TRBV29-1 to TRBJ2-5, with 9 bases fitting TRBD2. The CDR3 covers 14 residues. J gave up 7 bases and V 2 bases, and 8 bases lay outside the gene matches. Germline V gene lookup returns CDR1 SQVTM and CDR2 ANQGSEA. In DNA, the CDR3 is TGCAGCGTTGAAACTAGCGGGTCTAGGGGGACCCAGTACTTC. As protein: CSVETSGSRGTQYF.

J is TRBJ2-7 and V is TRBV7-6; maybe TRBD1 (5 bases). Trimming cost V 6 bases and J 5 bases, with 14 bases left between them. The length of the CDR3 is 13 residues. Germline CDR1 and CDR2: SGHVS and FNYEAQ. CDR3 in amino acids: CASRPIDSDEQYF. Here the CDR3 DNA reads TGTGCCAGCAGACCTATCGACAGCGACGAGCAGTACTTC.

J is TRBJ2-4 and V is TRBV6-1; 7 nucleotides agree with TRBD2. The ends lost 3 bases at V and 0 bases at J; junction bases unmatched: 11. Germline V lookup: CDR1 MNHNS, CDR2 SASEGT. This CDR3 has 18 residues. The CDR3 DNA reads TGTGCCAGCAGTGACGGGGGAGGGGCTTTTTTAGCCAAAAACATTCAGTACTTC. It codes for CASSDGGGAFLAKNIQYF.

V gene TRBV10-3 combines with J gene TRBJ2-3, with 7 bases matching TRBD1. With V trimmed by 4 bases and J by 0 bases, 1 base remained unmatched. This CDR3 has 14 residues. Per germline, CDR1 ENHRY and CDR2 SYGVKD. DNA of the CDR3: TGTGCCATCAGTGGGGGACAGAGCACAGATACGCAGTATTTT. Translation gives CAISGGQSTDTQYF.

The chain links TRBV27 to TRBJ2-7; 10 nucleotides agree with TRBD1. J lost 6 bases, V lost 3 bases, and 11 bases had no gene match. The CDR3 consists of 16 residues. Per germline, CDR1 MNHEY and CDR2 SMNVEV (reference sequence). Here the CDR3 DNA reads TGTGCCAGCAGTTTCGGGGGGACAGGGGCCCCGTCCGAGCAGTACTTC. Translated, it gives CASSFGGTGAPSEQYF.